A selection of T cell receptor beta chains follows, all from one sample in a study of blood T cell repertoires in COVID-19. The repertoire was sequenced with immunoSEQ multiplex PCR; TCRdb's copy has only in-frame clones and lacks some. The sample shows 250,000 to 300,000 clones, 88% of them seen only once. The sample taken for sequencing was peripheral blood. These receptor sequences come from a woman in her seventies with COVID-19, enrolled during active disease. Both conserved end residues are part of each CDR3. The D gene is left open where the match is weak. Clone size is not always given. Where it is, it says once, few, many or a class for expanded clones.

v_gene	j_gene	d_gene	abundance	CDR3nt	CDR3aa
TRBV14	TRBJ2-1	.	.	TGTGCCAGCAGCCAAGGGACTACCAGAAACAATGAGCAGTTCTTC	CASSQGTTRNNEQFF
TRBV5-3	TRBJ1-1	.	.	TGTGCCAGAAGCCCTTCGAGGGCTGAAGCTTTCTTT	CARSPSRAEAFF
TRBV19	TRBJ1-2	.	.	TGTGCCAGTAGTATTGAGAGACAGCTCTATGGCTACACCTTC	CASSIERQLYGYTF
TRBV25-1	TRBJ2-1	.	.	TGTGCCAGCAGTACAGGTTACAATGAGCAGTTCTTC	CASSTGYNEQFF
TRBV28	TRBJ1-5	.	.	TGTGCCAGCAGTCCAACGACACCCTATAGCAATCAGCCCCAGCATTTT	CASSPTTPYSNQPQHF
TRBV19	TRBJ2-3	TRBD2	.	TGTGCCAGTAGTAAAGGGACTAGCGGGCACAGCACAGATACGCAGTATTTT	CASSKGTSGHSTDTQYF
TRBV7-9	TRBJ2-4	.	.	TGTGCCAGCAGCTCGCGTGACAGAAACATTCAGTACTTC	CASSSRDRNIQYF
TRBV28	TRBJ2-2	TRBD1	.	TGTGCCAGCAGTTTGTTCCGGGACAGGGACTACACCGGGGAGCTGTTTTTT	CASSLFRDRDYTGELFF
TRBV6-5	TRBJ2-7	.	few	TGTGCCAGCAGTTATCGTGGCAGTTCCTACGAGCAGTACTTC	CASSYRGSSYEQYF
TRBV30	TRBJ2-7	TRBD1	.	TGTGCCTGGTCACAGGGGGCGGACGAGCAGTACTTC	CAWSQGADEQYF
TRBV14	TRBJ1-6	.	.	TGTGCCAGCAGCCAAGAAGGATCCGGGGGGTCCTATAATTCACCCCTCCACTTT	CASSQEGSGGSYNSPLHF
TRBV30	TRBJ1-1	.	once	TGTGCCTGGAGTTCTCAGGGATACACTGAAGCTTTCTTT	CAWSSQGYTEAFF
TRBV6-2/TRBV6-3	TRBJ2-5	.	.	TGTGCCAGCAGTTATGTGGCAGTACAAGAGACCCAGTACTTC	CASSYVAVQETQYF
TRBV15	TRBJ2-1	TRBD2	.	TGTGCCACCAGCCGCGGGTCGGGGAGGGACAATGAGCAGTTCTTC	CATSRGSGRDNEQFF
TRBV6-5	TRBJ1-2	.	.	TGTGCCAGCAGCCAAGCAGGGGAGTTCGGCTACACCTTC	CASSQAGEFGYTF
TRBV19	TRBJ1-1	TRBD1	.	TGTGCCAGCCTCTCCCCGAGAGGGGGCTCGGCTGAAGCTTTCTTT	CASLSPRGGSAEAFF
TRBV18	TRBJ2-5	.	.	TGTGCCAGCTCACCCACAGGGCATGGGTACCAAGAGACCCAGTACTTC	CASSPTGHGYQETQYF
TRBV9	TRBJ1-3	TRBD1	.	TGTGCCAGCAGCGTAGCTCTGACAGGGGTTGGAAACACCATATATTTT	CASSVALTGVGNTIYF
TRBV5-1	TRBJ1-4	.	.	TGCGCCAGCAGCTTGACAGATGAAAAACTGTTTTTT	CASSLTDEKLFF
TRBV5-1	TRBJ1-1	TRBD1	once	TGCGCCAGCAGTAGAGGACAGGGCAACACTGAAGCTTTCTTT	CASSRGQGNTEAFF
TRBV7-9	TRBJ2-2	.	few	TGTGCCATCCTATTGACAGGGAACACCGGGGAGCTGTTTTTT	CAILLTGNTGELFF
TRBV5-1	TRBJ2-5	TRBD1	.	TGCGCCAGCAGCTTTGGACAGGGTGTCGAGACCCAGTACTTC	CASSFGQGVETQYF
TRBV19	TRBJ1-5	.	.	TGTGCCAGTAGTCTGACAGCTCGGCAGCCCCAGCATTTT	CASSLTARQPQHF
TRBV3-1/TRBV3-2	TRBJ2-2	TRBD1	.	TGTGCCAGCAGCTTCGGACAGGGATCAGTCGGGGAGCTGTTTTTT	CASSFGQGSVGELFF
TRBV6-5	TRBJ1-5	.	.	TGTGCCAGCACAGGAAATAGCAATCAGCCCCAGCATTTT	CASTGNSNQPQHF
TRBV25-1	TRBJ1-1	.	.	TGTGCCAGCACCGCACGCAGTAACACTGAAGCTTTCTTT	CASTARSNTEAFF
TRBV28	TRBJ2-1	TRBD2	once	TGTGCCAGCAGTTTATGGCCGGGGGGGGCGGGAAGAGCCAATGAGCAGTTCTTC	CASSLWPGGAGRANEQFF
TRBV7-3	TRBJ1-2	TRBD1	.	TGTGCCAGCAGCCTTCAGACAGGGGATGGCTACACCTTC	CASSLQTGDGYTF
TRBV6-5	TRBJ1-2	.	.	TGTGCCAGCAGTTTGAAGCCACGGGGGAACTATGGCTACACCTTC	CASSLKPRGNYGYTF
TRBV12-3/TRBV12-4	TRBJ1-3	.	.	TGTGCCAGCAGTTTAGTCTTAAGAAACACCATATATTTT	CASSLVLRNTIYF
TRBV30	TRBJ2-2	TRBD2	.	TGTGCCTGGTCGTGGAGCGGGGGGACCGGGGAGCTGTTTTTT	CAWSWSGGTGELFF
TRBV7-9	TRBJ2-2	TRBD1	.	TGTGCCAGCAGCCTGGTCCGGACAGGGGTAACCGGGGAGCTGTTTTTT	CASSLVRTGVTGELFF
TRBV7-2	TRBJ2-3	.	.	TGTGCCAGCAGCTATGGAGGGGCCGGGACAGATACGCAGTATTTT	CASSYGGAGTDTQYF
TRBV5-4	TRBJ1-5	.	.	TGTGCCAGCAGCTTGGGCGGGAATAGCAATCAGCCCCAGCATTTT	CASSLGGNSNQPQHF
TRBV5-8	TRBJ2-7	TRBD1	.	TGTGCCAGCAGCTGGATCCCGGGACAGGGGGTACAGGAGCAGTACTTC	CASSWIPGQGVQEQYF
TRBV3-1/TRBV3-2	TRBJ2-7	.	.	TGTGCCAGCAGCCAATCTGACAGTCCTCTATTTTCCTACGAGCAGTACTTC	CASSQSDSPLFSYEQYF
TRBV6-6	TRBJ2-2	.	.	TGTGCCAGCTCCAGGGTGAACACCGGGGAGCTGTTTTTT	CASSRVNTGELFF
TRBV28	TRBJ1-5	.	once	TGTGCCAGCAGTTGGGGCCCTGGCAATCAGCCCCAGCATTTT	CASSWGPGNQPQHF
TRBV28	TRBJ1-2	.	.	TGTGCCAGCAGTTTATCTTCAGGGATGTACTATGGCTACACCTTC	CASSLSSGMYYGYTF
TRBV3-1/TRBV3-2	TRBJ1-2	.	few	TGTGCCAGCAGCCAAGGAAGTGGGGCAGTTAATGGCTACACCTTC	CASSQGSGAVNGYTF
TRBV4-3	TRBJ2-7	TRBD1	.	TGCGCCAGCAGCCAAGACGGGACAGCCTACGAGCAGTACTTC	CASSQDGTAYEQYF
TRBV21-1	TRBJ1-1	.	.	TGTGCCAGCAGCAAAGAGGGGGTTTTGAAAGCTTTCTTT	CASSKEGVLKAFF
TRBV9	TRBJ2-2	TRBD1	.	TGTGCCAGCAGCGTAGCTACGGGACAGGGTATTGGGGAGCTGTTTTTT	CASSVATGQGIGELFF
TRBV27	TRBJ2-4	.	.	TGTGCCAGCAGTTTAGTGATAGGCAGGGGATCCAAAAACATTCAGTACTTC	CASSLVIGRGSKNIQYF
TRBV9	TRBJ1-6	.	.	TGTGCCAGCAGCGTAGGCGGGGATAATTCACCCCTCCACTTT	CASSVGGDNSPLHF
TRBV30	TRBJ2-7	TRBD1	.	TGTGCCTGGGACCGGGACAGGGGCTACGAGCAGTACTTC	CAWDRDRGYEQYF
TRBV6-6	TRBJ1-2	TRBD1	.	TGTGCCAGCAGTTCTTCTTTGACAGGGTCGGCCATTCGCTACACCTTC	CASSSSLTGSAIRYTF
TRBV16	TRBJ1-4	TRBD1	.	TGTGCCAGCAGCCACCAAGGACAGGGATTTGAAAAACTGTTTTTT	CASSHQGQGFEKLFF
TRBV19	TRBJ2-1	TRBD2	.	TGTGCCAGTAGTATAGGACTAGCTCTGATCAATGAGCAGTTCTTC	CASSIGLALINEQFF
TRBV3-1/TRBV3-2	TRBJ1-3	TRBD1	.	TGTGCCAGCAGCCGACAGGGTACCGGAAACACCATATATTTT	CASSRQGTGNTIYF
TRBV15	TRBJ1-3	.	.	TGTGCCACCAGCAGAGATTTCGGGTTGGGAAACACCATATATTTT	CATSRDFGLGNTIYF
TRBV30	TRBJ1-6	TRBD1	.	TGTGCCTGGAGTGGGGGACAGGGGGGACATTCACCCCTCCACTTT	CAWSGGQGGHSPLHF
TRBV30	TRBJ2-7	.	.	TGTGCCTGGCTTTTACAGGGTAACGAGCAGTACTTC	CAWLLQGNEQYF
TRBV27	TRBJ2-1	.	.	TGTGCCAGCAGTCCGCGGGGTACCTACAATGAGCAGTTCTTC	CASSPRGTYNEQFF